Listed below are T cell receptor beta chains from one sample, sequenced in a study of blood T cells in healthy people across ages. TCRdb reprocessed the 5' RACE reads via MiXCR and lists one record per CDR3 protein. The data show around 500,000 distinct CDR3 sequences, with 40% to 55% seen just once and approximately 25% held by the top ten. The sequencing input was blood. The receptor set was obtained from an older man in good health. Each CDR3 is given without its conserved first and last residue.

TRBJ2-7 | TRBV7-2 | ASSSSSGGTYEQY
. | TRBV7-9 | ASRMGQGEETQF
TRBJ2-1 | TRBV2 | ASGEYSGRTLINEQF
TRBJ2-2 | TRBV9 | ASSVSDRNTGELF
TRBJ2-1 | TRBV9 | ASSAFGTSGAYNEQF
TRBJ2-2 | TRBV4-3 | ASSQQGFTGELF
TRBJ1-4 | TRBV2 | ASNPDRGQDEKLF
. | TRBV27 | ASSYSLGNGETQY
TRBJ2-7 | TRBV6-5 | ASRPELHRSYEQY
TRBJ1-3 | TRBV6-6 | ASSYDSSLSGNTIY
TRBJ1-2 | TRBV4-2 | ASSLDTETYGYT
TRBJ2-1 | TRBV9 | ASSVGPAGVWDEQF
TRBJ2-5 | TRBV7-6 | ASSSGTSGRAGETQY
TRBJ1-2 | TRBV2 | ASSVVDVANYGYT
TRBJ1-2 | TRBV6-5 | ASSWTQGGYGYT
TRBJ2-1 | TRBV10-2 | ASRAERGIHEQF
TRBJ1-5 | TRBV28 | ASSFVERPQH
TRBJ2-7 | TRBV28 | ASSTASIDYEQY
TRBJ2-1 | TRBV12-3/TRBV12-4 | ASSLIGTVGNEQF
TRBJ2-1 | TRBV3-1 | ASRTGTSGPSSYNEQF
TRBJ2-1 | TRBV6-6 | ASQQSSGYNEQF